This TCR beta chain was observed in a study of CD8+ T cells in alopecia areata (dated by TCRdb to between 2017 and 2018). Regarding the complete study: In both human patients and the C3H/HeJ mouse model, the study applied high-throughput TCRbeta sequencing to look at T cell clonal expansion in alopecia areata. In humans, TCRbeta sequencing was performed on scalp tissue and on sorted CD4+ and CD8+ peripheral blood T cells from healthy controls and from patients with patchy or totalis/universalis alopecia areata. Scalp clonality was compared across normal scalp (n=4), patchy alopecia areata scalp (n=8), and alopecia totalis/universalis scalp (n=8). The RNA source kit depended on sample type: the PAXgene miRNA kit for fixed scalp, the miRNeasy kit for PBMCs, and the RNeasy kit for mouse skin. TCRbeta CDR3 regions were amplified by immunoSEQ multiplex PCR using 35 Vbeta forward and 13 Jbeta reverse primers.

Compared with germline, V lacks 4 bases and J lacks 6 bases; bases without a gene match: 9. The CDR3 numbers 14 residues from cysteine through phenylalanine. Only the CDR3 DNA is retained, 42 bases long and in frame from the first base. The germline V gene encodes CDR1 SQVTM and CDR2 ANQGSEA. Broader findings and caveats from the paper: Compared with normal scalp, lesional scalp had higher clonality and more expanded CD8+ clones, particularly in alopecia totalis/universalis, a pattern that suggests antigenic drive. Resident alphabeta T cells in normal human skin are also sequenced, complicating scalp TCR repertoire analysis, unlike mouse skin dominated by gammadelta T cells. Shared TCR sequences between patients were less evident than in mice, which may be partly attributable to HLA diversity in the patient population.

PBMCs were separated by density centrifugation and stained for CD3, CD4 and CD8, after which CD4+ and CD8+ T cells were sorted on a FACSAria. Unaffected controls provided scalp biopsies and blood samples. Turning to this clone: Its cognate antigen has yet to be identified. Qualities for individual bases were not recorded, and no much larger clone is one base off.

The library was built by means of the immunoSEQ multiplex PCR assay. RNA was extracted from all samples and reverse transcribed into cDNA, which served as template for TCR sequencing. First-strand cDNA was synthesized with SuperScript III using a 2:1 mix of oligo-dT and random hexamers. A synthetic immune receptor repertoire was used to assess amplification bias, and residual bias was removed computationally. The source study handled its data this way. Raw reads were preprocessed for error removal, and CDR3 was defined according to IMGT conventions as running from the conserved cysteine to phenylalanine. To get clonality, Shannon entropy was normalized by log2 of the number of productive unique TCRs and the result was subtracted from 1. Scalp TCRbeta sequences were cross-referenced with sorted blood CD4 and CD8 repertoires so that the CD4 or CD8 identity of scalp clones could be inferred. TCRdb provides this immuneACCESS table in a form limited to in-frame rearrangements. Some clones are lacking; in checked studies, under half of them reflect an unresolved V gene, and why the rest are absent is not known. V and J calls and clone size are those listed in that table; D and trimming were worked out from the DNA. A total of 95,000 to 110,000 clones appear in this sample, approximately 58% of them only once. The ten largest clones add up to 8.8% of the sample.

The sequenced material came from CD4+ T cells sorted from blood. The rearrangement joined TRBV29-1 to TRBJ2-5, and 9 bases in between align with TRBD1. The clonotype was recovered from a human donor in good health. The DNA sequence follows: TGCAGCGTTGCAGGACAGGGGTTATCTAAGACCCAGTACTTC. It translates to CSVAGQGLSKTQYF. Supplemented by the reference TRBV29-1 and TRBJ2-5 proteins around the CDR3, the complete variable domain is SAVISQKPSRDICQRGTSLTIQCQVDSQVTMMFWYRQQPGQSLTLIATANQGSEATYESGFVIDKFPISRPNLTFSTLTVSNMSPEDSSIYLCSVAGQGLSKTQYFGPGTRLLVL.